The following is a T cell receptor (beta chain) sequence with its context. Its matching antigen is unknown. These data come from a study of T cell responses to AZD1222 COVID-19 vaccine. The overall study: Second-dose intervals of approximately 4 or approximately 12 weeks were pooled. Regarding the study as a whole: All repertoire sampling was performed exclusively after the peak T cell response.

Repertoires were generated with immunoSEQ multiplex PCR, while TCRdb's copy carries only in-frame clones and drops some. Among around 260,000 clones listed, approximately 93% were seen once. Germline V lookup: CDR1 LNHDA, CDR2 SQIVND (reference sequence). V lost 6 bases, J lost 6 bases, and 20 bases lay in between. CDR3 length: 16 amino acids. Sequenced material: peripheral blood, taken on day 0 of AZD1222 vaccination. The TCR was taken from an adult in good health. The V and J genes are TRBV19 and TRBJ1-4; D unresolved. The CDR3 nucleotides read TGTGCCAGTAGCCCGATTGGTGGAGGGTCCTATGAAAAACTGTTTTTT. Translating gives CASSPIGGGSYEKLFF.